This T cell receptor beta chain came from a study of blood T cell repertoires in COVID-19 (dated by TCRdb to between 2020 and 2021). About the investigation overall: Samples from collaborators originated in the United States, Italy and Spain and spanned both the acute and convalescent phases of COVID-19. The prospective study material was composed of cDNA or gDNA derived from T cells, B-cell-depleted T cells, or PBMCs. The dataset comprised deeply sampled blood TCRbeta repertoires from subjects exposed to, actively infected with, or recovered from COVID-19. The repertoires were released in a freely available public database meant as a resource for research on the immune response to SARS-CoV-2. The samples were drawn from the first 160 participants of the ongoing ImmuneRACE study and from 950 to 1,500 subjects provided by 6 global collaborators. A de-identified subject ID, COVID-19 status, age in years and sex were almost always included in the sample metadata. HLA class I and class II types, where available, came from metadata supplied by the sample provider rather than from assay-based typing. Here is what the overall study found, with its caveats: Clinical and demographic metadata were provided uncurated, with the amount varying by source and participant.

In the case of this clone: No antigen is known for it. No much larger clonotype is one base removed from it; base qualities were not supplied.

Measured from the cysteine to the phenylalanine, the CDR3 is 19 residues long. Only CDR3 DNA is held: 57 bases, read in frame from base 1. V gives up 1 base and J gives up 3 bases, and the segment between their germline ends measures 22 bases. CDR1 is given as MGHRA and CDR2 as YSYEKL, both from the germline V gene. TCRbeta CDR3 regions were amplified from genomic DNA by means of the immunoSEQ Assay, a bias-controlled multiplex PCR. Per the original workflow: The number of nucleated cells in each sample was estimated by amplification of reference gene primers within the assay. To quantify the absolute abundance of each unique TCRbeta CDR3 rearrangement, sequence reads were collapsed and filtered. For each sample, productive Simpson clonality was calculated by taking the square root of Simpson's diversity index across productive rearrangements. TCRdb re-hosts the immuneACCESS table, in-frame sequences only. Its copies lack some clones; in the studies checked, an unresolved V gene accounts for under half of them, and the cause for the rest is not known. V and J calls plus clone size are reproduced from that table; the DNA served to infer D and trimming. The sample includes around 150,000 clones, with around 87% observed a single time. The ten biggest clones cover 4% to 5% of the sample.

Each collaborating institution followed its own protocols to collect whole blood in K2EDTA tubes. For TCRbeta analysis, collaborator samples were shipped as frozen whole blood, as isolated PBMCs, or as DNA extracted from either sample type. This TCR was sampled from a woman aged 60-70 years with active or convalescent COVID-19. The chain is assembled from TRBV4-1 and TRBJ1-5, with a tentative D gene TRBD1 over 5 matching bases. Specimen: peripheral blood. The sequence in DNA is TGCGCCAGCAGCCAAGCGCCGGGGCAGGGCGGGGGTCACAATCAGCCCCAGCATTTT. This translates into CASSQAPGQGGGHNQPQHF.